This passage covers 23 T cell receptor beta chains from one sample sequenced in a study of CD8+CD57+ T cells in acquired aplastic anemia. The template used for profiling TCR beta VDJ and CDR3 was genomic DNA. TCRdb recomputed calls from the reads with MiXCR, one row per CDR3 protein. The sample records more than 150,000 distinct CDR3 sequences, roughly 50% being singletons. Only patients with CD8+CD57+ cell expansion on flow cytometry were chosen for sequencing. The sample consisted of sorted CD4+, CD8+, or CD8+CD57+ T cells (not recorded which) from PBMCs. The source is a human donor with aplastic anemia.

A single count supports this clonotype. A single base separates this from a much larger clone, so it may be a read error. The chain is built from TRBV4-2 and TRBJ1-4, with D maybe TRBD1 (5 bases). The CDR3 length is 15 residues. CDR1 LGHNA and CDR2 YNFKEQ come from the germline V gene. CDR3 in amino acids: CASSQPTTENEKLSF. CDR3 DNA: TGTGCCAGCAGCCAACCCACGACAGAGAATGAAAAACTGTCTTTT.

The chain couples TRBV2 to TRBJ2-7; possibly TRBD1 for D (6 bases). V dropped 5 bases and J dropped 3 bases, with 14 bases sitting between them. From germline, CDR1 is SNHLY and CDR2 FYNNEI. The CDR3 is 14 amino acids. The CDR3 region has the DNA TGTGCCAGCAGTCAAGAGACAGGTCTCTACGAGCAGTACTTC. Encoded protein: CASSQETGLYEQYF. Filled out from reference TRBV2 and TRBJ2-7, the complete variable domain reads EPEVTQTPSHQVTQMGQEVILRCVPISNHLYFYWYRQILGQKVEFLVSFYNNEISEKSEIFDDQFSVERPDGSNFTLKIRSTKLEDSAMYFCASSQETGLYEQYFGPGTRLTVT.

This clonotype was counted ten times or more. The V gene is TRBV18, the J gene TRBJ2-7; D is unresolved. CDR1 is KGHSH and CDR2 is LQKENI in the germline V gene. Trimming took off 3 bases at V and 5 bases at J, with 11 bases between the two ends. CDR3 length: 13 amino acids. CDR3 bases: TGTGCCAGCTCACCTCTGCCGGTCAACGAGCAGTACTTC. Translation gives CASSPLPVNEQYF.

This chain joins TRBV2 and TRBJ2-7; D is undetermined. V lost 3 bases to trimming and J lost 1 base, with 10 bases between them. From germline, CDR1 is SNHLY and CDR2 FYNNEI. This CDR3 contains 14 residues. CDR3 sequence: CASSDSGLSYEQYF. CDR3 nucleotide sequence: TGTGCCAGCAGTGATTCAGGCTTATCCTACGAGCAGTACTTC.

V usage is TRBV18 and J usage is TRBJ1-6, with D possibly matching TRBD1 (5 bases). The CDR3 runs 15 residues. V lost 3 bases and J lost 10, with 16 bases in between. Germline V gene data show CDR1 as KGHSH and CDR2 as LQKENI. CDR3 bases: TGTGCCAGCTCACCTCGGAACAGGACAACCTCACCCCTCCACTTT. Its protein is CASSPRNRTTSPLHF.

Comments on this clonotype: Relative to the germline gene, one junction end is altered; a read error may explain this. The rearrangement links TRBV15 to TRBJ2-2; a weak D match, TRBD1 (6 bases). Germline-derived CDR1 and CDR2 are LNHNV and YYDKDF (reference sequence). CDR3 size: 14 residues. CDR3 bases: TGTGCCACCAGCGTCCAAAGGGGGTCCGGGGAGCTGCCTTTT. Its translation is CATSVQRGSGELPF. The full variable domain, completed using reference TRBV15 and TRBJ2-2, is DAMVIQNPRYQVTQFGKPVTLSCSQTLNHNVMYWYQQKSSQAPKLLFHYYDKDFNNEADTPDNFQSRRPNTSFCFLDIRSPGLGDTAMYLCATSVQRGSGELPFGEGSRLTVL.

This clonotype was seen more than once but under ten times. This chain connects TRBV9 to TRBJ1-1; no reliable D call. The V end lost 0 bases, the J end lost 1 base, and 4 bases lay between the germline ends. CDR3 length: 13 residues. Germline V gene sequence: CDR1 SGDLS, CDR2 YYNGEE. Here the CDR3 DNA reads TGTGCCAGCAGCGTAGAAACGAACACTGAAGCTTTCTTT. Translation gives CASSVETNTEAFF.

The rearrangement uses TRBV20-1 and TRBJ2-7; 9 bases are shared with TRBD2. Losses at the gene ends were 1 base for V and 7 bases for J; bases not matched to a gene: 11. The CDR3 spans 15 residues. Germline V gene data show CDR1 as DFQATT and CDR2 as SNEGSKA (reference sequence). CDR3 in DNA: TGCAGTGCTAGAGGCACCCTCCGGGCGGGAGGGGAGCAGTACTTC. As protein: CSARGTLRAGGEQYF.

The chain recombines TRBV30 with TRBJ2-2; TRBD2 aligns across 14 bases. V lost 3 bases to trimming and J lost 5 bases; unmatched junction nucleotides: 14. This CDR3 contains 19 residues. CDR1 is GTSNPN, CDR2 SVGIG, per germline (reference sequence). This chain's CDR3 is CAWSPSGTSGRHGTGELFF. CDR3 DNA sequence: TGTGCCTGGAGCCCTAGCGGGACTAGCGGGAGACATGGTACCGGGGAGCTGTTTTTT.

This rearrangement joins TRBV20-1 to TRBJ2-7, with a weak D call TRBD2 (5 bases). Germline V lookup: CDR1 DFQATT, CDR2 SNEGSKA (reference sequence). Between the trimmed V and J ends, which lost 3 bases and 2 bases, there was a span of 11 bases. There are 13 residues in the CDR3. CDR3 nucleotides: TGCAGTGCTAGCGGAGCCGGGGCCTACGAGCAGTACTTC. It is translated as CSASGAGAYEQYF.

This clonotype is a singleton in its sample. A read error may account for a junction end that differs from germline. J is TRBJ2-1 and V is TRBV19, with D unclear. The CDR3 runs to 13 residues. Germline CDR1 is LNHDA and CDR2 is SQIVND (reference sequence). In DNA form, the CDR3 reads TGTGCCAGTAGTTGGCAGCCCTACAATAAGCAGTTCTTC. As protein: CASSWQPYNKQFF. Full variable domain (missing parts from reference TRBV19 and TRBJ2-1): DGGITQSPKYLFRKEGQNVTLSCEQNLNHDAMYWYRQDPGQGLRLIYYSQIVNDFQKGDIAEGYSVSREKKESFPLTVTSAQKNPTAFYLCASSWQPYNKQFFGPGTRLTVL.

This chain uses TRBV19 with TRBJ2-1; the match to TRBD2 covers 7 bases. The germline gives CDR1 LNHDA, CDR2 SQIVND (reference sequence). The J segment lost 9 bases and the V segment lost 4 bases, leaving 6 bases of the junction unmatched. The CDR3 consists of 13 residues. The CDR3 bases are TGTGCCAGTAGTACCACGTGGGGGGGTGAGCAGTTCTTC. As protein: CASSTTWGGEQFF.

Comment on this clonotype: The conserved phenylalanine or tryptophan normally closing the CDR3 is absent here, so this likely arose from a read error. This chain uses TRBV4-2 with TRBJ1-6; D uncertain. Looked up from germline, CDR1 is LGHNA and CDR2 is YNFKEQ. The CDR3 consists of 17 residues. Trimming stripped 0 bases from V and 0 bases from J, with 9 bases between. The CDR3 DNA reads as TGTGCCAGCAGCCAAGATAGCCCGAGCTCCTATAATTCACCCCTCCACCTT. This encodes CASSQDSPSSYNSPLHL.

This chain uses TRBV27 with TRBJ2-4; D uncertain. Germline values: CDR1 MNHEY, CDR2 SMNVEV (reference sequence). With 3 bases removed from V and 9 bases from J, the gap between germline ends came to 15 bases. This CDR3 is built from 14 residues. CDR3 amino acids: CASSFSGWDVIQYF. The DNA for the CDR3 is TGTGCCAGCAGTTTCTCCGGATGGGATGTCATTCAGTACTTC.

Many counts were recorded for this clonotype. This chain links TRBV10-3 with TRBJ1-5; tentative D call: TRBD1 (6 bases). The CDR3 is made up of 12 amino acids. Germline assignment: CDR1 ENHRY and CDR2 SYGVKD. V lost 9 bases and J lost 10, with 16 bases in between. The CDR3 reads CAIRQDGYPQHF. CDR3 DNA: TGTGCCATACGACAGGACGGTTACCCCCAGCATTTT.

The chain joins TRBV7-2 to TRBJ2-5; maybe TRBD2 (6 bases). The CDR3 consists of 14 residues. CDR1 and CDR2 (germline): SGHTA, FQGNSA. The V end was cut by 5 bases, the J end by 3 bases, with 13 bases between. The DNA of the CDR3 is TGTGCCAGCAGCCCCGGGGGATCGGAAGAGACCCAGTACTTC. Amino acids: CASSPGGSEETQYF.

This clonotype occurred many times. The rearrangement joins TRBV7-2 to TRBJ1-1, with D perhaps TRBD1 (6 bases). CDR3 size: 14 residues. Per germline, CDR1 SGHTA and CDR2 FQGNSA. Trimming took off 5 bases at V and 4 bases at J, with 14 bases between the two ends. The CDR3 sequence: CASSPNRVSTEAFF. In DNA form, the CDR3 reads TGTGCCAGCAGCCCCAACAGGGTGAGCACTGAAGCTTTCTTT.

This clonotype has at least ten counts. The chain uses TRBV7-9 and TRBJ1-2; 8 bases line up with TRBD1. V dropped 5 bases and J dropped 4; count of bases not matched to a gene: 6. The CDR3 spans 14 residues. CDR1 is SEHNR and CDR2 is FQNEAQ in the germline V gene (reference sequence). DNA for the CDR3: TGTGCCAGCAGCAAACTGACAGGGGCCTATGGCTACACCTTC. Protein: CASSKLTGAYGYTF.

The chain carries TRBV7-8 and TRBJ1-2; no clear D. V lost 1 base and J 1 base, leaving 10 bases between the germline ends. The CDR3 spans 15 residues. Germline assignment: CDR1 SGHVS and CDR2 FQNEAQ. As DNA, the CDR3 is TGTGCCAGCAGCTTAGATAGCGGGTTTAACTATGGCTACACCTTC. Encoded protein: CASSLDSGFNYGYTF.

J is TRBJ2-7 and V is TRBV7-9, with D perhaps TRBD1 or TRBD2 (5 bases each). The CDR3 covers 15 residues. The V end was cut by 5 bases, the J end by 2 bases, with 16 bases between. The germline V gene encodes CDR1 SEHNR and CDR2 FQNEAQ (reference sequence). CDR3 DNA sequence: TGTGCCAGCAGCCCCGGGGCCAGGGACCCCTACGAGCAGTACTTC. It specifies CASSPGARDPYEQYF. The full variable domain, with the rest looked up from reference TRBV7-9 and TRBJ2-7, is DTGVSQNPRHKITKRGQNVTFRCDPISEHNRLYWYRQTLGQGPEFLTYFQNEAQLEKSRLLSDRFSAERPKGSFSTLEIQRTEQGDSAMYLCASSPGARDPYEQYFGPGTRLTVT.

The chain combines TRBV18 with TRBJ2-1; 9 positions match TRBD2. This CDR3 spans 17 amino acids. Germline V CDR1 and CDR2: KGHSH, LQKENI. J lost 6 bases, V lost 4 bases, and 13 bases had no gene match. DNA for the CDR3: TGTGCCAGCTCACGTGCTTCGCGGGGGGGCCCCGGCAATGAGCAGTTCTTC. Translation gives CASSRASRGGPGNEQFF.

There are a few counts of this clonotype. The chain combines TRBV24-1 with TRBJ1-5, with D tentatively TRBD1 (5 bases). Per the germline V gene, CDR1 is KGHDR and CDR2 is SFDVKD. The CDR3 contains 13 residues. The CDR3 nucleotides are TGTGCGACGCAGGGCCATAGCAATCAGCCCCAGCATTTT. It is translated as CATQGHSNQPQHF.

The sample holds many counts of this clonotype. The CDR3 DNA sequence: TGCGCCAGCAGTGCGAGCGTTCGGACTAGGTGGGGCAATGAGCAGTTCTTC. Translation gives CASSASVRTRWGNEQFF. The chain carries TRBV10-2 and TRBJ2-1, with 7 bases that match TRBD2. With 4 bases clipped from V and 6 bases from J, the junction kept 15 bases outside the gene matches. The CDR3 is made up of 17 amino acids. Germline assignment: CDR1 WSHSY and CDR2 SAAADI.